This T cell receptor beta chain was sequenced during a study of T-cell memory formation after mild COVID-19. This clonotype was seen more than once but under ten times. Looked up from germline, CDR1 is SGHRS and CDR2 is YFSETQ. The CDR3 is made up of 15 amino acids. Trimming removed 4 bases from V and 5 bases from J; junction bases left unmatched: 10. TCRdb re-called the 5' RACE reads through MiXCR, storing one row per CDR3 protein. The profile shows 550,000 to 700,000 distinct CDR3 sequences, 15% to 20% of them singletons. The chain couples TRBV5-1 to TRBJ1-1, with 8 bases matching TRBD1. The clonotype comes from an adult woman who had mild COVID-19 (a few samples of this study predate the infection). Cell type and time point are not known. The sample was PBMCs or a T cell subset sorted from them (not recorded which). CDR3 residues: CASSNLQGAGTEAFF. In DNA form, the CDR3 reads TGCGCCAGCAGCAACCTCCAGGGGGCCGGGACTGAAGCTTTCTTT. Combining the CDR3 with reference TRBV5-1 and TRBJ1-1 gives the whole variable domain KAGVTQTPRYLIKTRGQQVTLSCSPISGHRSVSWYQQTPGQGLQFLFEYFSETQRNKGNFPGRFSGRQFSNSRSEMNVSTLELGDSALYLCASSNLQGAGTEAFFGQGTRLTVV.